This T cell receptor beta chain was recorded in a study of blood T cell repertoires in COVID-19. Whole-study context: Acute and convalescent COVID-19 samples came from the United States, Italy and Spain. T cells, B-cell-depleted T cells, or PBMCs provided the cDNA or gDNA that served as material.

Germline CDR1 reads LNHDA; CDR2 reads SQIVND (reference sequence). This CDR3 has 15 residues. The V gene lost 2 bases and the J gene lost 4 bases, with 12 bases spanning the gap. In the original workflow: By means of reference gene primer amplification, nucleated cell counts were estimated. TCRdb keeps only in-frame clones here, not all; method: immunoSEQ multiplex PCR. Clonal size and the V and J genes are those of that table, whereas D and trimming came from the DNA. This sample has over 250,000 clones, with 88% found just once. This sequence joins TRBV19 and TRBJ2-1; perhaps TRBD2 as D (7 bases). This sequence was found in a man in his sixties who had recovered from COVID-19. The specimen sequenced was peripheral blood. The CDR3 DNA sequence: TGTGCCAGTAGTATATCGGGGGGCGGGTACAATGAGCAGTTCTTC. Amino acid sequence: CASSISGGGYNEQFF.